This paragraph covers one T cell receptor (beta chain) sequence. The CDR3 is made up of 16 amino acids. Looked up from germline, CDR1 is SGHVS and CDR2 is FNYEAQ. Trimming cost V 5 bases and J 3 bases, with 20 bases left between them. The data originate from a study of blood T cell repertoires in COVID-19. For the study at large: The analysed material was cDNA or gDNA that came from T cells, B-cell-depleted T cells, or PBMCs.

In the original processing: By means of reference gene primer amplification, nucleated cell counts were estimated. Profiled with immunoSEQ multiplex PCR; TCRdb holds only in-frame clones, not every one. Clonal size and the V and J genes are those of that table, whereas D and trimming came from the DNA. The table has just under 80,000 clones, about 90% seen once. This TCR came from a human donor in a cohort sampled during active COVID-19. This rearrangement joins TRBV7-6 to TRBJ2-7; tentative D call: TRBD2 (5 bases). The sequenced sample consisted of peripheral blood. CDR3 amino acids: CASSVALAANLYEQYF. CDR3 nucleotide sequence: TGTGCCAGCAGCGTCGCTCTAGCCGCTAACCTCTACGAGCAGTACTTC.